Listed below are T cell receptor beta chains from one sample, sequenced in a study of cytomegalovirus exposure and HLA in healthy donors. Sequenced by immunoSEQ multiplex PCR; TCRdb stores in-frame clones only, minus some. Its table lists 50,000 or so clones. The specimen sequenced was PBMCs. These TCRs come from a woman aged 18-29 years in good health and CMV-seronegative. The CDR3 runs from the conserved cysteine through the conserved F or W. D genes are given only for firm matches. Expanded clones get a size class; other rows say once, few or many, or leave the size out.

CASSSTGTGVNTEAFF,TGTGCCAGCAGTTCGACCGGGACAGGGGTGAACACTGAAGCTTTCTTT,TRBD1,TRBJ1-1,-,TRBV28
CASSPMRANTGELFF,TGTGCCAGCAGCCCCATGAGGGCGAACACCGGGGAGCTGTTTTTT,-,TRBJ2-2,-,TRBV11-3
CASSLGTLGEKLFF,TGCGCCAGCAGCTTGGGCACGTTGGGCGAAAAACTGTTTTTT,-,TRBJ1-4,-,TRBV5-1
CASSYLGGNSYNEQFF,TGTGCCAGCAGTTACCTCGGCGGGAACTCCTACAATGAGCAGTTCTTC,-,TRBJ2-1,-,TRBV6-6
CAHRSDRTEAFF,TGTGCCCACCGCTCCGACAGAACTGAAGCTTTCTTT,-,TRBJ1-1,-,TRBV6-4
CASRASKGAVYEQYF,TGTGCCAGCAGGGCCAGTAAGGGGGCCGTCTACGAGCAGTACTTC,TRBD1,TRBJ2-7,-,TRBV6-6
CASSYSTWETQYF,TGTGCCAGCAGTTACTCGACATGGGAGACCCAGTACTTC,-,TRBJ2-5,-,TRBV6-5
CASSRGTLSYEQYF,TGCGCCAGCAGCCGCGGGACTCTGAGCTACGAGCAGTACTTC,-,TRBJ2-7,-,TRBV4-1
CASSLAGGQVPYEQYF,TGTGCCAGCAGCTTAGCGGGGGGACAGGTTCCCTACGAGCAGTACTTC,TRBD1,TRBJ2-7,-,TRBV7-2
CATSRDRNTQYF,TGTGCCACCAGCAGGGACAGAAATACGCAGTATTTT,-,TRBJ2-3,-,TRBV15
CASSPAGARDGELFF,TGTGCCAGCAGCCCAGCAGGGGCCAGGGACGGGGAGCTGTTTTTT,-,TRBJ2-2,-,TRBV4-2
CASSPRTGEYEQYF,TGTGCCAGCTCTCCGAGGACAGGGGAATACGAGCAGTACTTC,TRBD1,TRBJ2-7,-,TRBV18
CASSRGQGSYYGYTF,TGTGCCAGCAGCCGCGGACAGGGAAGTTACTATGGCTACACCTTC,TRBD1,TRBJ1-2,-,TRBV2
CASSPRQDYGYTF,TGTGCCAGCAGTCCCCGACAGGACTATGGCTACACCTTC,-,TRBJ1-2,-,TRBV6-1
CSVGGPPGTLLHEQYF,TGCAGCGTTGGGGGGCCCCCCGGGACGTTGTTACACGAGCAGTACTTC,-,TRBJ2-7,-,TRBV29-1
CASSGGGATDTQYF,TGTGCCAGCAGTGGCGGGGGGGCCACAGATACGCAGTATTTT,TRBD2,TRBJ2-3,medium-sized,TRBV6-4
CASSLAGVRTDTQYF,TGTGCCAGCAGCTTGGCGGGAGTGAGGACAGATACGCAGTATTTT,-,TRBJ2-3,-,TRBV5-8
CASSLWRQGNTGELFF,TGTGCCAGCAGTTTATGGAGACAGGGGAACACCGGGGAGCTGTTTTTT,TRBD1,TRBJ2-2,-,TRBV28
CASSQAFQGGYTF,TGTGCCAGCAGCCAAGCTTTCCAGGGAGGCTACACCTTC,-,TRBJ1-2,-,TRBV14
CASSPASGDYEQYF,TGTGCCAGCTCACCCGCTAGCGGGGATTACGAGCAGTACTTC,TRBD2,TRBJ2-7,-,TRBV18
CASSELAGYQETQYF,TGTGCCAGCAGTGAACTCGCCGGGTACCAAGAGACCCAGTACTTC,-,TRBJ2-5,-,TRBV6-1
CASSERTGAGYGYTF,TGCGCCAGCAGTGAAAGGACAGGGGCTGGCTATGGCTACACCTTC,TRBD1,TRBJ1-2,-,TRBV10-2
CASSDSSGVDTQYF,TGTGCCAGCAGTGACTCGAGCGGGGTAGATACGCAGTATTTT,TRBD2,TRBJ2-3,-,TRBV6-4
CASSPSGDSYEQYF,TGTGCCAGCTCCCCCAGCGGGGACTCCTACGAGCAGTACTTC,TRBD2,TRBJ2-7,-,TRBV25-1
CASSFAGVQETQYF,TGTGCCAGCAGTTTTGCCGGGGTTCAAGAGACCCAGTACTTC,-,TRBJ2-5,-,TRBV27
CASSLAGNQETQYF,TGTGCCAGCAGCTTGGCCGGTAACCAAGAGACCCAGTACTTC,-,TRBJ2-5,-,TRBV5-4
CASSSTGEVNVLTF,TGTGCCAGCAGTTCGACAGGGGAGGTCAACGTCCTGACTTTC,TRBD1,TRBJ2-6,-,TRBV28
CASERTGRNEQFF,TGTGCCAGTGAGAGGACAGGGAGAAATGAGCAGTTCTTC,TRBD1,TRBJ2-1,-,TRBV19
CASAIAGTGASWGNTIYF,TGTGCCAGCGCCATAGCCGGGACAGGGGCTTCATGGGGAAACACCATATATTTT,TRBD1,TRBJ1-3,-,TRBV19
CASSSSHYYGYTF,TGTGCCAGCAGTAGCAGCCACTACTATGGCTACACCTTC,-,TRBJ1-2,-,TRBV9
CASNAGGQSGNTIYF,TGTGCCAGCAACGCCGGGGGGCAGTCTGGAAACACCATATATTTT,-,TRBJ1-3,-,TRBV9
CASSWKGGDQPQHF,TGTGCCAGCAGCTGGAAGGGGGGGGATCAGCCCCAGCATTTT,-,TRBJ1-5,-,TRBV7-9
CARSLEGVQPQHF,TGTGCCAGAAGCTTGGAGGGAGTTCAGCCCCAGCATTTT,-,TRBJ1-5,-,TRBV5-3
CASTYDIGYGYTF,TGTGCCAGCACCTATGACATCGGCTATGGCTACACCTTC,-,TRBJ1-2,-,TRBV28
CAIHPGTGRAFF,TGTGCCATCCATCCCGGGACAGGGCGAGCTTTCTTT,TRBD1,TRBJ1-1,-,TRBV6-1
CASRAEGTTEAFF,TGTGCCAGCAGAGCGGAGGGAACTACTGAAGCTTTCTTT,-,TRBJ1-1,-,TRBV2
CSVRAGRNTEAFF,TGCAGCGTTAGGGCAGGGCGGAACACTGAAGCTTTCTTT,-,TRBJ1-1,-,TRBV29-1
CASSGDRDPFGYGYTF,TGTGCCAGCAGTGGAGACAGGGATCCGTTCGGGTATGGCTACACCTTC,TRBD1,TRBJ1-2,-,TRBV6-1
CASSRGPNEKLFF,TGTGCCAGCAGCAGGGGGCCTAATGAAAAACTGTTTTTT,TRBD1,TRBJ1-4,-,TRBV2
CAWGTSGALRGFF,TGTGCCTGGGGGACTAGCGGGGCATTGAGGGGGTTCTTC,TRBD2,TRBJ2-1,-,TRBV30
CASSLNLGLRGGEQYF,TGCGCCAGCAGCCTTAATTTGGGTCTTCGCGGCGGCGAGCAGTACTTC,-,TRBJ2-7,-,TRBV4-1
CASSSLTGLRNEQYF,TGTGCCAGCAGTTCACTCACAGGGCTCCGGAACGAGCAGTACTTC,-,TRBJ2-7,-,TRBV5-4
CCPGSPRSGYGYTF,TGTTGCCCCGGAAGCCCCAGGTCGGGGTATGGCTACACCTTC,-,TRBJ1-2,-,TRBV5-7
CASSLGGYSNQPQHF,TGCGCCAGCAGCCTTGGGGGGTATAGCAATCAGCCCCAGCATTTT,-,TRBJ1-5,-,TRBV5-1
CASSPTGTAYYNSPLHF,TGTGCCAGCTCACCCACAGGGACCGCATACTATAATTCACCCCTCCACTTT,-,TRBJ1-6,-,TRBV18
CASGSDRKIPYEQYF,TGTGCCAGCGGATCGGACAGGAAAATTCCCTACGAGCAGTACTTC,TRBD1,TRBJ2-7,-,TRBV28
CASINSLSNTEAFF,TGTGCCAGCATCAACAGCCTCTCGAACACTGAAGCTTTCTTT,-,TRBJ1-1,-,TRBV25-1
CAWNNRAYEQYF,TGTGCCTGGAACAACCGGGCCTACGAGCAGTACTTC,-,TRBJ2-7,-,TRBV30
CASSVTSPGNTIYF,TGTGCCAGTAGCGTGACAAGCCCTGGAAACACCATATATTTT,-,TRBJ1-3,-,TRBV19
CATSRGGEQGTGYTF,TGTGCCACCAGCAGAGGAGGGGAACAGGGGACCGGCTACACCTTC,TRBD1,TRBJ1-2,-,TRBV15
CASNLKFRNTGELFF,TGTGCCAGCAACCTGAAATTCAGGAACACCGGGGAGCTGTTTTTT,-,TRBJ2-2,-,TRBV5-6
CASGRDSHEKLFF,TGTGCCAGCGGCCGGGACAGTCATGAAAAACTGTTTTTT,TRBD1,TRBJ1-4,-,TRBV6-1
CSGTGYNEQFF,TGCAGCGGGACAGGTTACAATGAGCAGTTCTTC,TRBD1,TRBJ2-1,-,TRBV29-1